This T cell receptor beta chain was identified during a study of cytomegalovirus exposure and HLA in healthy donors. The V segment lost 1 base and the J segment 6 bases; nucleotides outside the gene matches: 6. This CDR3 contains 17 residues. Per germline, CDR1 SSHAT and CDR2 FNYEAQ (reference sequence). PCR involved 60 Vbeta and 13 Jbeta primers. Only in-frame clones appear in the TCRdb table, and some are missing; sequencing was by immunoSEQ multiplex PCR. The data hold approximately 200,000 clones, with 65% to 80% observed a single time. This clone was counted between two and nine times. This clonotype originated in a girl aged 2 to 10 in good health and CMV-seronegative. V usage is TRBV7-7 and J usage is TRBJ2-2, with TRBD1 matching 12 bases. The source material was PBMCs. CDR3 sequence (DNA): TGTGCCAGCAGCTTAGAGGGGACAGGGGGCCGGTCCGGGGAGCTGTTTTTT. Translation: CASSLEGTGGRSGELFF.